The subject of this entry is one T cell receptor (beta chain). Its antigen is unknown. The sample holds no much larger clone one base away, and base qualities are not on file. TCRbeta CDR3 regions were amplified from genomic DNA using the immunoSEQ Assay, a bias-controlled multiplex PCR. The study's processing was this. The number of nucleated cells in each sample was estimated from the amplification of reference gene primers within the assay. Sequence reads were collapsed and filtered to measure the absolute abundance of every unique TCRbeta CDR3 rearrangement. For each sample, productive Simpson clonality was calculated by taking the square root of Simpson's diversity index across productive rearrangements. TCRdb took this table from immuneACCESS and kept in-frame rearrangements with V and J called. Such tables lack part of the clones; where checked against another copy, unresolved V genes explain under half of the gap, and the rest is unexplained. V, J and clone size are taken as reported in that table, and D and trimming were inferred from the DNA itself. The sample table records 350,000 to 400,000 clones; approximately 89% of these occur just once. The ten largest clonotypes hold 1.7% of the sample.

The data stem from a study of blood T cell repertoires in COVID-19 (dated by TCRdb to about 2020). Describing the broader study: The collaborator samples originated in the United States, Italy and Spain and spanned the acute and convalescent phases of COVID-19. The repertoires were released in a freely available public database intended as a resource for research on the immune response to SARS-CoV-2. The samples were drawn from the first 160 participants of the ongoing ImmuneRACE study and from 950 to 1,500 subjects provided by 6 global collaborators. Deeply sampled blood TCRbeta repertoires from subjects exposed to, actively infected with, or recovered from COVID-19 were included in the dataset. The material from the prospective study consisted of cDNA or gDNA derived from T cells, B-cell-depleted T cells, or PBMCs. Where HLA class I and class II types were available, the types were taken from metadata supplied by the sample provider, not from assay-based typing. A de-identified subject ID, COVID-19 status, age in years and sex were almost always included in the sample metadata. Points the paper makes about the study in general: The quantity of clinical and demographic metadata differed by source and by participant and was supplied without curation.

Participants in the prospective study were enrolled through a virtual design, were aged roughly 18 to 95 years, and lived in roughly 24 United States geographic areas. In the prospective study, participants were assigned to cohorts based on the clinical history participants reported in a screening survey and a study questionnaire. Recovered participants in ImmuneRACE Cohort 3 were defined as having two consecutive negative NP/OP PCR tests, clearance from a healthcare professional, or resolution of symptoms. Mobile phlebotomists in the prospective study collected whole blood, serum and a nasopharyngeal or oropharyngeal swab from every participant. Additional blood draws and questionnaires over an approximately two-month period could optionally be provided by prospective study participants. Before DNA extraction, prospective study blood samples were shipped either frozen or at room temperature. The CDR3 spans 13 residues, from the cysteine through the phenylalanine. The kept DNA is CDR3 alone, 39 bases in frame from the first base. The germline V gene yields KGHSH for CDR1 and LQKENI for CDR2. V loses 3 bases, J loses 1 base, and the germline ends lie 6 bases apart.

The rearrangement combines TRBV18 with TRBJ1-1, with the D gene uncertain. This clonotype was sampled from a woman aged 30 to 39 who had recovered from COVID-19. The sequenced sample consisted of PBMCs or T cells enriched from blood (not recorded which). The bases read TGTGCCAGCTCACCGACAAAGAACACTGAAGCTTTCTTT. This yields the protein CASSPTKNTEAFF.